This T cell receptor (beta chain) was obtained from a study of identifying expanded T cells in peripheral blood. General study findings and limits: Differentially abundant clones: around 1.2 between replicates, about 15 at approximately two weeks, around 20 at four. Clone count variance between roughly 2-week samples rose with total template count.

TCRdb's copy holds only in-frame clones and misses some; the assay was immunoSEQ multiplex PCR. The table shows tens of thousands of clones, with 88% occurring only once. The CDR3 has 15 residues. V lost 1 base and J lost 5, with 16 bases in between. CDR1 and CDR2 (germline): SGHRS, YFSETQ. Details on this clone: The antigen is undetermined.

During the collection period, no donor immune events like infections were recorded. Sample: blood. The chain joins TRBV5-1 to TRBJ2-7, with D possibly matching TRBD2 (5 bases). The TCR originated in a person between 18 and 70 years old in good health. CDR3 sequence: CASSLIRGVKNEQYF. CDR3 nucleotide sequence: TGCGCCAGCAGCTTGATCCGGGGAGTTAAAAACGAGCAGTACTTC.